A selection of T cell receptor beta chains follows, all from one sample in a study of CD8 T cells in Susac syndrome. TCRdb fed the immunoSEQ multiplex PCR reads into MiXCR, producing one record per CDR3 protein. The table has about 190,000 distinct CDR3 sequences, approximately 95% seen once. The specimen sequenced was CD8+ T cells from PBMCs. The receptors derive from a human donor with Susac syndrome. The CDR3 runs from the conserved cysteine through the conserved F or W. The order of the fields is J gene, D gene, V gene, clone size, CDR3 protein, CDR3 DNA. The D gene is left open where the match is weak. Not every row has a clone size; where given, it reads once, few, many or a size class.

>TRBJ2-7|TRBD1|TRBV7-7|NA
CASSAQTGEAYEQYF
TGTGCTAGCAGCGCCCAGACAGGGGAAGCTTACGAGCAGTACTTC
>TRBJ2-2|TRBD1|TRBV28|NA
CASSFYRGTGELFF
TGTGCCAGCAGTTTCTACAGGGGAACCGGGGAGCTGTTTTTT
>TRBJ1-5|TRBD1|TRBV20-1|NA
CSAHITGGRNQPQHF
TGCAGTGCTCATATCACAGGGGGCCGGAATCAGCCCCAGCATTTT
>TRBJ2-7|NA|TRBV4-1|NA
CASSFLIVGPYEQYF
TGCGCCAGCAGCTTCCTGATTGTGGGGCCCTACGAGCAGTACTTC
>TRBJ1-5|TRBD1|TRBV5-1|NA
CASSPGQGTNQPQHF
TGCGCCAGCAGCCCAGGACAGGGAACTAATCAGCCCCAGCATTTT
>TRBJ1-5|NA|TRBV6-5|NA
CASSTGPDQPQHF
TGTGCCAGCAGTACAGGACCGGATCAGCCCCAGCATTTT
>TRBJ1-5|NA|TRBV13|NA
CASSSRHLNQPQHF
TGTGCCAGCAGCTCAAGACACCTCAATCAGCCCCAGCATTTT
>TRBJ1-1|TRBD1|TRBV9|once
CASSPSGTENTEAFF
TGTGCCAGCAGCCCATCGGGGACAGAGAACACTGAAGCTTTCTTT
>TRBJ2-1|NA|TRBV3-1|NA
CASSQEPAGSAYNEQFF
TGTGCCAGCAGCCAAGAACCTGCGGGGAGTGCCTACAATGAGCAGTTCTTC
>TRBJ1-5|TRBD1|TRBV19|once
CASSLSNRGRGNQPQHF
TGTGCCAGTAGTCTCTCCAACAGGGGCAGGGGCAATCAGCCCCAGCATTTT
>TRBJ2-5|TRBD2|TRBV30|once
CAWSGVGGAVKTQYF
TGTGCCTGGAGCGGGGTCGGGGGGGCTGTAAAGACCCAGTACTTC
>TRBJ2-7|NA|TRBV7-6|once
CASSLMTGTVSYEQYF
TGTGCCAGCAGCTTAATGACCGGGACGGTCTCCTACGAGCAGTACTTC
>TRBJ2-3|NA|TRBV5-6|NA
CASSEGNLGSTDTQYF
TGTGCCAGCAGCGAAGGGAATCTGGGTAGCACAGATACGCAGTATTTT
>TRBJ2-6|NA|TRBV28|NA
CASSSTRTSGANVLTF
TGTGCCAGCAGTTCGACCCGGACATCTGGGGCCAACGTCCTGACTTTC
>TRBJ2-1|TRBD2|TRBV7-9|NA
CASSLGASGAAYNEQFF
TGTGCCAGCAGCTTGGGGGCTAGCGGGGCAGCCTACAATGAGCAGTTCTTC
>TRBJ2-6|TRBD1|TRBV7-9|NA
CASSFTGGRIAGANVLTF
TGTGCCAGCAGTTTCACAGGGGGTAGAATCGCTGGGGCCAACGTCCTGACTTTC
>TRBJ2-3|NA|TRBV12-3/TRBV12-4|NA
CASSFRGTTDTQYF
TGTGCCAGCAGTTTTCGGGGAACGACAGATACGCAGTATTTT
>TRBJ2-7|TRBD2|TRBV7-9|NA
CAEGGVAGPRSYEQYF
TGTGCCGAGGGGGGAGTAGCGGGACCCCGCTCCTACGAGCAGTACTTC
>TRBJ1-2|TRBD1|TRBV5-1|NA
CASSLDPKGAGYGYTF
TGCGCCAGCAGCTTGGATCCAAAGGGGGCTGGCTATGGCTACACCTTC
>TRBJ1-1|NA|TRBV29-1|NA
CSVTGTLNTEAFF
TGCAGCGTGACCGGGACATTGAACACTGAAGCTTTCTTT
>TRBJ2-7|NA|TRBV14|NA
CASSLTGEIIYEQYF
TGTGCCAGCAGCCTTACAGGCGAGATCATCTACGAGCAGTACTTC
>TRBJ1-2|NA|TRBV2|NA
CASREQGSYGYTF
TGTGCCAGCAGGGAACAGGGTAGCTATGGCTACACCTTC
>TRBJ1-1|NA|TRBV7-9|NA
CASTQEGAEAFF
TGTGCCAGCACCCAGGAGGGTGCTGAAGCTTTCTTT
>TRBJ2-3|NA|TRBV27|NA
CASSSRDTQYF
TGTGCCAGCAGTTCGAGGGATACGCAGTATTTT
>TRBJ1-2|TRBD1|TRBV24-1|NA
CATSDQTGTGYTF
TGTGCCACCAGTGATCAGACAGGGACTGGCTACACCTTC
>TRBJ1-1|TRBD1|TRBV29-1|NA
CSVDMGQRNTEAFF
TGCAGCGTTGATATGGGACAGAGGAACACTGAAGCTTTCTTT
>TRBJ2-3|NA|TRBV19|NA
CASSIEVADTQYF
TGTGCCAGTAGTATTGAGGTGGCAGATACGCAGTATTTT
>TRBJ2-1|TRBD2|TRBV29-1|NA
CSVGGFAGGPHEQFF
TGCAGCGTTGGAGGATTTGCGGGAGGGCCCCATGAGCAGTTCTTC
>TRBJ2-7|NA|TRBV6-1|NA
CASSEASYEQYF
TGTGCCAGCAGTGAAGCAAGCTACGAGCAGTACTTC
>TRBJ1-6|NA|TRBV29-1|NA
CSVGQQEKSPLHF
TGCAGCGTTGGACAGCAGGAAAAGTCACCCCTCCACTTT
>TRBJ2-2|NA|TRBV19|NA
CASSILERNTGELFF
TGTGCCAGTAGTATTCTGGAGCGGAACACCGGGGAGCTGTTTTTT
>TRBJ2-3|TRBD2|TRBV9|NA
CASSLFSGGATDTQYF
TGTGCCAGCAGCTTATTTAGCGGGGGGGCCACAGATACGCAGTATTTT
>TRBJ1-3|NA|TRBV29-1|NA
CSAGGSSGNTTYF
TGCAGCGCAGGAGGGAGCTCTGGAAACACCACATATTTT
>TRBJ2-1|TRBD2|TRBV7-8|NA
CASSRLAQAYNEQFF
TGTGCCAGCAGTAGACTAGCCCAGGCATACAATGAGCAGTTCTTC
>TRBJ1-2|NA|TRBV30|NA
CAWSVRSAGGYTF
TGTGCCTGGAGTGTACGGTCGGCGGGTGGCTACACCTTC
>TRBJ2-1|NA|TRBV9|NA
CASSETGNEQFF
TGTGCCAGCAGCGAGACGGGGAATGAGCAGTTCTTC
>TRBJ1-1|TRBD1|TRBV5-6|NA
CASSWGTGDTEAFF
TGTGCCAGCAGCTGGGGAACAGGGGACACTGAAGCTTTCTTT
>TRBJ1-1|NA|TRBV20-1|NA
CSAREGITEAFF
TGCAGTGCTAGGGAAGGGATTACTGAAGCTTTCTTT
>TRBJ2-1|TRBD2|TRBV19|NA
CASSLAVGNEQFF
TGTGCCAGTAGTCTAGCGGTAGGGAATGAGCAGTTCTTC
>TRBJ2-1|NA|TRBV18|once
CASSADNEQFF
TGTGCCAGCTCAGCAGACAATGAGCAGTTCTTC
>TRBJ1-2|TRBD1|TRBV5-4|NA
CASAQTGVGYTF
TGTGCCAGCGCGCAGACAGGGGTAGGCTACACCTTC
>TRBJ2-1|NA|TRBV6-2/TRBV6-3|once
CASSYLAYEQFF
TGTGCCAGCAGCTACCTAGCTTACGAGCAGTTCTTC
>TRBJ2-7|TRBD1|TRBV2|NA
CASIMTQGSSYEQYF
TGTGCCAGCATTATGACACAGGGGAGCTCCTACGAGCAGTACTTC
>TRBJ2-5|TRBD2|TRBV19|NA
CASSSRGEQETQYF
TGTGCCAGTAGTAGCCGGGGGGAACAAGAGACCCAGTACTTC
>TRBJ2-5|TRBD1|TRBV28|NA
CASSFGQAPQETQYF
TGTGCCAGCAGTTTCGGACAGGCCCCGCAAGAGACCCAGTACTTC
>TRBJ2-7|NA|TRBV6-5|once
CASSYGFLYEQYF
TGTGCCAGCAGTTACGGATTCCTCTACGAGCAGTACTTC
>TRBJ1-5|NA|TRBV4-1|NA
CASSQDMSIVQPQHF
TGCGCCAGCAGCCAAGATATGAGTATCGTTCAGCCCCAGCATTTT
>TRBJ2-3|NA|TRBV6-5|NA
CASSSSWGTDTQYF
TGTGCCAGCAGTTCTAGTTGGGGCACAGATACGCAGTATTTT
>TRBJ1-2|NA|TRBV30|NA
CAWKRIDTLGTGDYGYTF
TGTGCCTGGAAGCGGATTGACACGCTAGGAACCGGCGACTATGGCTACACCTTC